This T cell receptor beta chain was obtained from a study of blood T cell repertoires in COVID-19. Looking at the study overall: Nucleic acid was either cDNA or gDNA, and it came from T cells, B-cell-depleted T cells, or PBMCs.

This CDR3 spans 14 amino acids. Trimming removed 3 bases from V and 0 bases from J, with 8 bases in between. Per the germline V gene, CDR1 is LGHDT and CDR2 is YNNKEL (reference sequence). In the authors' workflow: Reference gene primer amplification gave nucleated cell count estimates. Profiled with immunoSEQ multiplex PCR; TCRdb holds only in-frame clones, not every one. The DNA was the basis for D and trimming; V, J and clone size are from that table. Of approximately 160,000 clones listed, approximately 90% were seen once; the top ten hold approximately 0.5%. This TCR was recovered from a man aged 45 to 65 with acute or convalescent COVID-19. Sequencing was performed on peripheral blood. The chain recombines TRBV3-1 (or the pseudogene TRBV3-2) with TRBJ1-2; no clear D gene. CDR3 DNA sequence: TGTGCCAGCAGCCACCCGGGGACTAACTATGGCTACACCTTC. Residues: CASSHPGTNYGYTF.